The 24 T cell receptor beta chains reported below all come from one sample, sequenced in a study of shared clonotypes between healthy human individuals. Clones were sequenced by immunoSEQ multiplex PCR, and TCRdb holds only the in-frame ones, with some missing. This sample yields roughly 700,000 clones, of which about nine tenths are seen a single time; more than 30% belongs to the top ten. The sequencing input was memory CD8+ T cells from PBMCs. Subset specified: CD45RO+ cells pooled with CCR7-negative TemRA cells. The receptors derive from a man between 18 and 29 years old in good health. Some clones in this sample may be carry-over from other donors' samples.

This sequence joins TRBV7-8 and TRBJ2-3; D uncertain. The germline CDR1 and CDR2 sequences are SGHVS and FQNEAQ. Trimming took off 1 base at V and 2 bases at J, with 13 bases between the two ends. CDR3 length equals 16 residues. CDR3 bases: TGTGCCAGCAGCTTAGTTGGGGTCCCCCACACAGATACGCAGTATTTT. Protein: CASSLVGVPHTDTQYF.

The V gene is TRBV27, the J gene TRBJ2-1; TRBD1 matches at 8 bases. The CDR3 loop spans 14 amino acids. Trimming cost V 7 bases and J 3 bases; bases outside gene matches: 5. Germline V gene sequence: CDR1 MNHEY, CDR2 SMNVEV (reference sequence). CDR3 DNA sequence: TGTGCCAGCACAGGGGGCGCAATCTACAATGAGCAGTTCTTC. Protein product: CASTGGAIYNEQFF.

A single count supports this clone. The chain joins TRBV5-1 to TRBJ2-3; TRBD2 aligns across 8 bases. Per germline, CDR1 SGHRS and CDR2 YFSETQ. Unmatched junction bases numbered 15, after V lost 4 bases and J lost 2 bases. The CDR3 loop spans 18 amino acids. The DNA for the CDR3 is TGCGCCAGCAGCCTCACGGGAAGCGGGAGATTGGTCACAGATACGCAGTATTTT. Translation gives CASSLTGSGRLVTDTQYF.

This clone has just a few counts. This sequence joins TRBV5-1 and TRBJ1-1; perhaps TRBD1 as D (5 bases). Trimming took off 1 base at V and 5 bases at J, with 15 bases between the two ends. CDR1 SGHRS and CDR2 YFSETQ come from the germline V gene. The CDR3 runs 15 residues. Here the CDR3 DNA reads TGCGCCAGCAGCTTGAACAGGCCCGTCGGGACTGAAGCTTTCTTT. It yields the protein CASSLNRPVGTEAFF.

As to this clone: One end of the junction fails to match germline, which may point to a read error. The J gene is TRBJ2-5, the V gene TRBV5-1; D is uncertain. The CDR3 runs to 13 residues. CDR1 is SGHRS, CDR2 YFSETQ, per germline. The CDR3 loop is CASRMGNQESQYF. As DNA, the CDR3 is TGCGCCAGCAGGATGGGCAACCAAGAGTCCCAGTACTTC.

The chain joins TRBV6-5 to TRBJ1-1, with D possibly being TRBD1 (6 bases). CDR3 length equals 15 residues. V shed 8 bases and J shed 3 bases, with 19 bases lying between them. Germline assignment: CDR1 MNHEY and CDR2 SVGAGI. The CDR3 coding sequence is TGTGCCAGCCGGCTACAGGGCCCGATTGACACTGAAGCTTTCTTT. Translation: CASRLQGPIDTEAFF.

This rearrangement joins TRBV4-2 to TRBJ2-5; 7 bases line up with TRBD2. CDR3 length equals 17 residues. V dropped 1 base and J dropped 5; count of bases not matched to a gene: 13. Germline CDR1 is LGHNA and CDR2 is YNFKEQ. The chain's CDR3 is CASSQVGAGGSGETQYF. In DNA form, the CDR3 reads TGTGCCAGCAGCCAAGTCGGAGCGGGCGGGAGCGGTGAGACCCAGTACTTC.

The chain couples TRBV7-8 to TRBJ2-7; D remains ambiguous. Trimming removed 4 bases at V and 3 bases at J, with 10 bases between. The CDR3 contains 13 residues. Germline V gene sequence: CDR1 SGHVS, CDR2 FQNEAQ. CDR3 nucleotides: TGTGCCAGCAGCTCGAGTCCTCGCTACGAGCAGTACTTC. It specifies CASSSSPRYEQYF.

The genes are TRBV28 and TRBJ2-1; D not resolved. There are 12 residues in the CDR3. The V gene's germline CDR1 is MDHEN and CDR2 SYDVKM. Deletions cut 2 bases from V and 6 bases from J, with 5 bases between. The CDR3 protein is CASSLRFNEQFF. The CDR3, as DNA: TGTGCCAGCAGTTTAAGGTTCAATGAGCAGTTCTTC.

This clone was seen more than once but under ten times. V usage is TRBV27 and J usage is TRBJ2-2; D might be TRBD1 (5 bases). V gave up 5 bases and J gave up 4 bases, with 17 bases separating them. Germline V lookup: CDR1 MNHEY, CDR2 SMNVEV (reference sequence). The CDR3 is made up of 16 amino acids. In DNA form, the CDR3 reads TGTGCCAGCAGTCAACGAGAAGGGGTGGGCACCGGGGAGCTGTTTTTT. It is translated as CASSQREGVGTGELFF.

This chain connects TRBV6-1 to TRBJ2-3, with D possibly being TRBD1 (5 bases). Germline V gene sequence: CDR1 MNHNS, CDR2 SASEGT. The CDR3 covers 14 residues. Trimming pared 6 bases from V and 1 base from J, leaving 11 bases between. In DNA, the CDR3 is TGTGCCAGCAGCCCTGGGGCGGGCACAGATACGCAGTATTTT. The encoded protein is CASSPGAGTDTQYF.

The CDR3 here is CASSLRSSGYEQYF. The CDR3 DNA is TGCGCCAGCAGCTTGCGCAGTTCGGGGTACGAGCAGTACTTC. The chain has TRBV5-1 and TRBJ2-7; tentatively, D is TRBD2 (5 bases). The germline CDR1 and CDR2 sequences are SGHRS and YFSETQ. This CDR3 region has 14 residues. V was trimmed by 1 base and J by 4 bases, leaving 12 bases between them.

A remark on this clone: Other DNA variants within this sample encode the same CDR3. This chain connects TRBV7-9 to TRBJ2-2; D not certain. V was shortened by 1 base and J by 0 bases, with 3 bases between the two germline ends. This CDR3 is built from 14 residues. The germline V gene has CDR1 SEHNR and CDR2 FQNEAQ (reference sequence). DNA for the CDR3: TGTGCCAGCAGCTTAGGTGCGAACACCGGGGAGCTGTTTTTT. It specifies CASSLGANTGELFF. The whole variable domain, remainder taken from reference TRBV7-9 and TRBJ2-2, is DTGVSQNPRHKITKRGQNVTFRCDPISEHNRLYWYRQTLGQGPEFLTYFQNEAQLEKSRLLSDRFSAERPKGSFSTLEIQRTEQGDSAMYLCASSLGANTGELFFGEGSRLTVL.

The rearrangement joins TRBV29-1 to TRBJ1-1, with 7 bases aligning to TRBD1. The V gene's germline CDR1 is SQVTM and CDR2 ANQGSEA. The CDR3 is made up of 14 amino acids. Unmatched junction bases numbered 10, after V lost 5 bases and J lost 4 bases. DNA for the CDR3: TGCAGCGTTCCCGGGACAGCGCGGGGCACTGAAGCTTTCTTT. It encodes CSVPGTARGTEAFF.

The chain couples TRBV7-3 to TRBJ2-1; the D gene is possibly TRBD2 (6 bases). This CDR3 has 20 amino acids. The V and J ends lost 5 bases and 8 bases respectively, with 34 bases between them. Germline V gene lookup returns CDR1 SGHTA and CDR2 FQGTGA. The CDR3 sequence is CASSKGLLHGREAGSDEQFF. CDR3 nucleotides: TGTGCCAGCAGCAAAGGGCTCCTCCACGGGCGGGAAGCTGGATCGGATGAGCAGTTCTTC.

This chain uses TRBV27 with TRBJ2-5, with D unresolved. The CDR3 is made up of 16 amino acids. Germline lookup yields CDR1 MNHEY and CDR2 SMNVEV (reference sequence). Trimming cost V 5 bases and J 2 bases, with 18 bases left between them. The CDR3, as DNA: TGTGCCAGCAGTGTTCGCGGCCCGACTTTTCAAGAGACCCAGTACTTC. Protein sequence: CASSVRGPTFQETQYF.

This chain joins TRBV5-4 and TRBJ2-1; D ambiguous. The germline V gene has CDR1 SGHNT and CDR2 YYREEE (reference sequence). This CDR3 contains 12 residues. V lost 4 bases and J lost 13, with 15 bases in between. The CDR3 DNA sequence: TGTGCCAGCAGCCCTTACACGGATCCCCAGTTCTTC. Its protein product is CASSPYTDPQFF.

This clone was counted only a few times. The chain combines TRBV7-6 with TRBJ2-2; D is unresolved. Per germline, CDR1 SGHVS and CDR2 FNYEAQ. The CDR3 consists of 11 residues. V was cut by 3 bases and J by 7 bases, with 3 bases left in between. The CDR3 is CASSFGGELFF. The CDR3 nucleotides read TGTGCCAGCAGCTTCGGCGGGGAGCTGTTTTTT.

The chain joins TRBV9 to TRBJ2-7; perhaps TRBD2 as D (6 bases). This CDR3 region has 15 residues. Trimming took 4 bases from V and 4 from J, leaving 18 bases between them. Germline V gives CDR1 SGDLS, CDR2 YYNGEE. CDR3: CASSPKGGTLYEQYF. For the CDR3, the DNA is TGTGCCAGCAGCCCCAAGGGCGGGACCCTTTACGAGCAGTACTTC.

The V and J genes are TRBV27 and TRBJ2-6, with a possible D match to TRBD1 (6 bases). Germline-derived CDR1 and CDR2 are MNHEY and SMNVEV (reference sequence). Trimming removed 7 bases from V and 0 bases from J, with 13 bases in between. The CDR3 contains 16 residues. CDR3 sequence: CASTSRQASGANVLTF. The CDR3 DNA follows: TGTGCCAGCACCTCGCGACAGGCCTCTGGGGCCAACGTCCTGACTTTC.

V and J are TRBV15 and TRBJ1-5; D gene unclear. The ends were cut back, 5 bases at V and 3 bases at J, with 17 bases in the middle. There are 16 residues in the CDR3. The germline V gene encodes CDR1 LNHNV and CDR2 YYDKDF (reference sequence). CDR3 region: CATSGYRNEANQPQHF. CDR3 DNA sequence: TGTGCCACCAGCGGGTATCGGAACGAGGCCAATCAGCCCCAGCATTTT.

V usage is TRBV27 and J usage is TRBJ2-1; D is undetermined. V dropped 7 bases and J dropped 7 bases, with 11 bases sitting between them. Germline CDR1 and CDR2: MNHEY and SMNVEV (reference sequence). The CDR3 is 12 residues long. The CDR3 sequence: CASKGLGNEQFF. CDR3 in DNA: TGTGCCAGCAAGGGTCTGGGGAATGAGCAGTTCTTC.

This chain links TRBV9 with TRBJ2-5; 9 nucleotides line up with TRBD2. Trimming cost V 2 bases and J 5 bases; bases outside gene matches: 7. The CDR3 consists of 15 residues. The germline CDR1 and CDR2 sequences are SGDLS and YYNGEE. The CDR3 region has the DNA TGTGCCAGCAGCGTGTGGGGACTAGCAAGTGAGACCCAGTACTTC. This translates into CASSVWGLASETQYF.

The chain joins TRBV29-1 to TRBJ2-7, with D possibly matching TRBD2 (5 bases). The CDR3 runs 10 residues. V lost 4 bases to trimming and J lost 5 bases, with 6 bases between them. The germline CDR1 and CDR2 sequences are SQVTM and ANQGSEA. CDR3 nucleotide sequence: TGCAGCGTTGGAGGGAACGAGCAGTACTTC. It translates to CSVGGNEQYF.